The clone carrying this T cell receptor beta chain was seen many times. This sample stems from a study of identical twins. TCRdb re-derived calls from the 5' RACE reads in MiXCR, one entry per CDR3 protein. The sample shows about 340,000 distinct CDR3 sequences, 9% to 15% of them seen only once. The CDR3 consists of 16 residues. CDR1 and CDR2 from the germline V gene are SGHDT and YYEEEE. V trimming: 1 base; J trimming: 7 bases; junction bases outside the gene matches: 7. The sample was also reused in another study, on yellow fever vaccine responses in identical twins.

The sample was CD8+ T cells sorted from blood. The TCR sequence derives from a woman aged 18-29 years in good health. The genes are TRBV5-6 and TRBJ2-2; 10 nucleotides match TRBD2. CDR3 bases: TGTGCCAGCAGCTTGTCGGCTAGCGGGAGTTTCGGGGAGCTGTTTTTT. Its protein product is CASSLSASGSFGELFF.